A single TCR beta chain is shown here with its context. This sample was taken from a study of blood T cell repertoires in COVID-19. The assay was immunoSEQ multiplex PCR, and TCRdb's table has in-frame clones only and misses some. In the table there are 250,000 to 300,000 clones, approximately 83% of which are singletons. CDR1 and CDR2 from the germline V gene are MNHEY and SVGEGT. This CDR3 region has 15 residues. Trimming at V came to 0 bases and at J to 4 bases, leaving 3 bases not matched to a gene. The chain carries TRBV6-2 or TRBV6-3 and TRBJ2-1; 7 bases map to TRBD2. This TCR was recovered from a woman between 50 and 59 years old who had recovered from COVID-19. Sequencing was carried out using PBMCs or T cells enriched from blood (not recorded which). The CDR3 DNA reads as TGTGCCAGCAGTTACTCTGGACTAGTGTACAATGAGCAGTTCTTC. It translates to CASSYSGLVYNEQFF.